The 15 T cell receptor beta chains given below trace back to one sample, sequenced in a study of cytomegalovirus exposure and HLA in healthy donors. The repertoire was sequenced with immunoSEQ multiplex PCR; TCRdb's copy has only in-frame clones and lacks some. The table has 120,000 or so clones, roughly 82% seen once; the top ten hold around 5%. Sequences were obtained from PBMCs. Receptor source: a man younger than 30 in good health and CMV-seronegative.

CDR3 loop: CAWSVQGEAFF. The DNA of the CDR3 is TGTGCCTGGAGTGTACAGGGCGAAGCTTTCTTT. The V and J genes are TRBV30 and TRBJ1-1, with a tentative D call TRBD1 (6 bases). The CDR3 has 11 amino acids. With 0 bases removed from V and 8 bases from J, the gap between germline ends came to 7 bases. Germline assignment: CDR1 GTSNPN and CDR2 SVGIG (reference sequence). Variable domain in full (rest from reference TRBV30 and TRBJ1-1): SQTIHQWPATLVQPVGSPLSLECTVEGTSNPNLYWYRQAAGRGLQLLFYSVGIGQISSEVPQNLSASRPQDRQFILSSKKLLLSDSGFYLCAWSVQGEAFFGQGTRLTVV.

The chain combines TRBV19 with TRBJ2-3; unclear D gene. Germline loops: CDR1 LNHDA, CDR2 SQIVND (reference sequence). Trimming cost V 1 base and J 2 bases, with 4 bases left between them. This CDR3 comprises 13 residues. This CDR3 is CASSIGVTDTQYF. The CDR3 DNA is TGTGCCAGTAGTATAGGAGTCACAGATACGCAGTATTTT.

The chain couples TRBV19 to TRBJ2-1; 7 bases map to TRBD2. CDR1 and CDR2 (germline): LNHDA, SQIVND (reference sequence). The trim removed 4 bases at V and 10 bases at J, leaving 1 base unmatched. There are 11 residues in the CDR3. CDR3 region: CASSKTSEQFF. For the CDR3, the DNA is TGTGCCAGTAGTAAGACTAGCGAGCAGTTCTTC.

The V gene is TRBV7-9, the J gene TRBJ1-2; the match to TRBD1 covers 11 bases. Germline values: CDR1 SEHNR, CDR2 FQNEAQ (reference sequence). V lost 3 bases and J lost 4; bases outside the gene matches: 10. The CDR3 has 17 amino acids. The CDR3, as DNA: TGTGCCAGCAGCTTCCGAGGACAGGGGGCGATAGTCTATGGCTACACCTTC. Its translation is CASSFRGQGAIVYGYTF.

The chain recombines TRBV19 with TRBJ1-6, with 7 bases matching TRBD1. The CDR3 is made up of 13 amino acids. Germline CDR1 is LNHDA and CDR2 is SQIVND (reference sequence). V was pared by 6 bases and J by 9 bases, with 5 bases of the junction left unmatched. In DNA, the CDR3 is TGTGCCAGTAGAGGGGGCCAGGGTTCACCCCTCCACTTT. The encoded protein is CASRGGQGSPLHF.

This clone occurred a few times. The chain carries TRBV7-6 and TRBJ2-1; D may be TRBD2 (7 bases). Trimming left V 8 bases short and J 5 bases short, with 16 bases between. CDR1 is SGHVS and CDR2 is FNYEAQ in the germline V gene. This CDR3 is 14 amino acids long. The DNA for the CDR3 is TGTGCCAGCCGGGGGGCCAGGGGAAACAATGAGCAGTTCTTC. This codes for CASRGARGNNEQFF.

The rearrangement joins TRBV6-1 to TRBJ2-6, with no clear D. V lost 8 bases and J 4 bases, leaving 9 bases between the germline ends. The CDR3 sequence is 13 residues long. CDR1 is MNHNS, CDR2 SASEGT, per germline. This CDR3 reads CASGPAGANVLTF. The CDR3 coding sequence is TGTGCCAGCGGGCCCGCCGGGGCCAACGTCCTGACTTTC.

The V gene is TRBV7-2, the J gene TRBJ2-7; no clear D. The germline CDR1 and CDR2 sequences are SGHTA and FQGNSA. This CDR3 comprises 13 residues. V lost 5 bases to trimming and J lost 3 bases, with 11 bases between them. CDR3 protein: CASSTSAVYEQYF. The CDR3 nucleotides are TGTGCCAGCAGCACCTCGGCGGTCTACGAGCAGTACTTC.

The chain is built from TRBV25-1 and TRBJ2-3, with TRBD2 identical over 10 bases. Germline loops: CDR1 MGHDK, CDR2 SYGVNS. This CDR3 spans 15 amino acids. With 4 bases clipped from V and 4 bases from J, the junction kept 5 bases outside the gene matches. CDR3 protein: CASSGLAGDADTQYF. The CDR3 coding sequence is TGTGCCAGCAGTGGTCTAGCGGGAGATGCAGATACGCAGTATTTT.

The rearrangement joins TRBV6-1 to TRBJ2-5; TRBD1 matches at 8 bases. The CDR3 runs to 15 residues. V trimming: 4 bases; J trimming: 4 bases; junction bases outside the gene matches: 8. Germline V CDR1 and CDR2: MNHNS, SASEGT. CDR3 in DNA: TGTGCCAGCAGTGCCGCGGGACAGGATCGAGAGACCCAGTACTTC. Translated: CASSAAGQDRETQYF.

Note on this clone: Other DNA sequences within the sample encode an identical CDR3. This rearrangement joins TRBV19 to TRBJ1-1; 8 bases match TRBD1. The CDR3 has 14 amino acids. Trimming removed 3 bases from V and 1 base from J; junction bases left unmatched: 1. CDR1 LNHDA and CDR2 SQIVND come from the germline V gene (reference sequence). DNA for the CDR3: TGTGCCAGTAGTATCGGGACAGGGAACACTGAAGCTTTCTTT. This codes for CASSIGTGNTEAFF.

The chain couples TRBV30 to TRBJ1-4, with 8 bases lining up with TRBD1. V trimming: 1 base; J trimming: 10 bases; junction bases outside the gene matches: 8. This CDR3 is built from 14 residues. From germline, CDR1 is GTSNPN and CDR2 SVGIG (reference sequence). The CDR3 reads CAWSADRGWGKLFF. The CDR3 DNA sequence: TGTGCCTGGAGTGCCGACAGGGGCTGGGGAAAACTGTTTTTT. Using reference TRBV30 and TRBJ1-4 for the parts outside the CDR3, the full variable domain is SQTIHQWPATLVQPVGSPLSLECTVEGTSNPNLYWYRQAAGRGLQLLFYSVGIGQISSEVPQNLSASRPQDRQFILSSKKLLLSDSGFYLCAWSADRGWGKLFFGSGTQLSVL.

This clone has a handful of counts. This chain connects TRBV30 to TRBJ1-2; 11 bases are shared with TRBD1. Looked up from germline, CDR1 is GTSNPN and CDR2 is SVGIG (reference sequence). With 2 bases clipped from V and 6 bases from J, the junction kept 5 bases outside the gene matches. This CDR3 is built from 14 residues. The CDR3 DNA reads TGTGCCTGGAGTAGGACAGGGGGCATCCATGGCTACACCTTC. The encoded protein is CAWSRTGGIHGYTF.

This clone came up many times. This sequence joins TRBV13 and TRBJ1-2, with 8 bases fitting TRBD1. The V gene end was trimmed by 1 base and the J gene end by 5 bases; junction bases not matched to a gene: 9. Per the germline V gene, CDR1 is PRHDT and CDR2 is FYEKMQ (reference sequence). The CDR3 has 16 amino acids. The CDR3 nucleotides read TGTGCCAGCAGCTTAGCCTCGGACAGGGTTGAGTATGGCTACACCTTC. Protein: CASSLASDRVEYGYTF.

This clone was found once. The gene calls are TRBV4-1 and TRBJ2-5; 11 bases line up with TRBD2. The CDR3 spans 17 residues. Germline CDR1 reads MGHRA; CDR2 reads YSYEKL. Trimming at V came to 1 base and at J to 5 bases, leaving 9 bases not matched to a gene. CDR3 protein: CASSQGSSGGPRETQYF. The CDR3 coding sequence is TGCGCCAGCAGCCAAGGTTCTAGCGGGGGGCCCCGGGAGACCCAGTACTTC.